This T cell receptor beta chain was identified during a study of cytomegalovirus exposure and HLA in healthy donors. On the study more broadly: From HLA-typed donors, an early data release held roughly 80 million unique TCRs.

From germline, CDR1 is SGDLS and CDR2 YYNGEE. Trimming took 4 bases from V and 5 from J; bases not matched to a gene: 8. The CDR3 consists of 14 residues. Study findings and constraints: In an earlier analysis, about 87% or about 30%: the productive usage of most TCR beta V segments. An Asian-associated ancestry cluster reportedly showed fewer N-insertions than the approximately 650-donor mean in a later analysis. Later analysis revealed greater clonal expansion in HLA-associated TCR beta chains than in equally common others.

Note on this clone: The antigen remains undetermined.

Researchers ran the PCR with 60 Vbeta and 13 Jbeta primers. Profiling relied on immunoSEQ multiplex PCR, and the TCRdb table lists in-frame clones only, not all of them. Of under 200,000 clones listed, 65% to 85% are singletons. J is TRBJ2-5 and V is TRBV9; 7 nucleotides line up with TRBD1. Sequenced: PBMCs. The receptor was derived from a woman aged 45-65 years in good health and CMV-seropositive. The CDR3 loop reads CASSSTGPLETQYF. The DNA of the CDR3 is TGTGCCAGCAGCTCGACAGGGCCTTTGGAGACCCAGTACTTC. The full variable domain, its missing parts supplied by reference TRBV9 and TRBJ2-5, is DSGVTQTPKHLITATGQRVTLRCSPRSGDLSVYWYQQSLDQGLQFLIQYYNGEERAKGNILERFSAQQFPDLHSELNLSSLELGDSALYFCASSSTGPLETQYFGPGTRLLVL.